Listed below are T cell receptor beta chains from one sample, sequenced in a study of T cells after yellow fever vaccination. TCRdb redid the calling of the 5' RACE reads with MiXCR, one entry per CDR3 protein. This sample has about 99,000 distinct CDR3 sequences, with roughly 6% found just once. Material: CD8+ T cells sorted from PBMCs, obtained 10 days after the yellow fever booster vaccination. The receptors shown here come from a man younger than 30 who received the YFV17D yellow fever vaccine. CDR3s include the opening cysteine and the closing phenylalanine or tryptophan. The order of the fields is V gene, J gene, D gene, clone size, CDR3 DNA, CDR3 protein. The D gene is left open where the match is weak. Not every row has a clone size; where given, it reads once, few, many or a size class.

V: TRBV12-5; J: TRBJ1-1; D: TRBD1; size: many; DNA: TGTGCTAGTGGTTTGGGGACAGGGGTTATGGAAGCTTTCTTT; CDR3: CASGLGTGVMEAFF
V: TRBV27; J: TRBJ2-3; D: TRBD1; size: few; DNA: TGTGCCAGCAGATGGACAGGGGGCACAGATACGCAGTATTTT; CDR3: CASRWTGGTDTQYF
V: TRBV6-6; J: TRBJ2-5; D: TRBD2; size: .; DNA: TGTGCCAGCAGCTCCGGGACTAGCGGGCAAGAGACCCAGTACTTC; CDR3: CASSSGTSGQETQYF
V: TRBV7-2; J: TRBJ1-6; D: TRBD1; size: few; DNA: TGTGCCAGCACGACAGGGGTATATTCACCCCTCCACTTT; CDR3: CASTTGVYSPLHF
V: TRBV2; J: TRBJ1-1; D: .; size: .; DNA: TGTGCCAGCAGTGAAATGTTCGGACTCACTGAAGCTTTCTTT; CDR3: CASSEMFGLTEAFF
V: TRBV4-3; J: TRBJ1-1; D: .; size: .; DNA: TGCGCCAGCAGCCTAACCCTGGGATCCTCTGAAGCTTTCTTT; CDR3: CASSLTLGSSEAFF
V: TRBV4-1; J: TRBJ2-7; D: .; size: many; DNA: TGCGCCAGCAGCCATGTTACAGGTTTGCCTACCTACGAGCAGTACTTC; CDR3: CASSHVTGLPTYEQYF
V: TRBV12-3/TRBV12-4; J: TRBJ2-1; D: TRBD2; size: few; DNA: TGTGCCAGCAGTTTATCCGGTACGGGGGGGGCGAGAAATGAGCAGTTCTTC; CDR3: CASSLSGTGGARNEQFF
V: TRBV29-1; J: TRBJ2-6; D: .; size: .; DNA: TGCAGCGTTCAAGTCTCCTCTGGGGCCAACGTCCTGACTTTC; CDR3: CSVQVSSGANVLTF
V: TRBV10-3; J: TRBJ1-3; D: .; size: medium-sized; DNA: TGTGCCATCATGAGGGATACGACTGGAAACACCATATATTTT; CDR3: CAIMRDTTGNTIYF
V: TRBV7-3; J: TRBJ2-2; D: TRBD1; size: .; DNA: TGTGCCAGCAGCTTAAGCCCCGGGACAGGGGTCACCGGGGAGCTGTTTTTT; CDR3: CASSLSPGTGVTGELFF
V: TRBV12-3/TRBV12-4; J: TRBJ1-5; D: .; size: few; DNA: TGTGCCAGCAGAAGAGGACAGCGCAATCAGCCCCAGCATTTT; CDR3: CASRRGQRNQPQHF
V: TRBV6-1; J: TRBJ1-5; D: .; size: many; DNA: TGTGCCAGCAGTGAAGGCACCGGGGGATGGCAGCCCCAGCATTTT; CDR3: CASSEGTGGWQPQHF
V: TRBV9; J: TRBJ2-3; D: .; size: few; DNA: TGTGCCAGCAGCCAGGGGGGCGGCAACACAGATACGCAGTATTTT; CDR3: CASSQGGGNTDTQYF
V: TRBV29-1; J: TRBJ2-3; D: .; size: .; DNA: TGCAGCGTCCCCTTGACTAGCACAGATACGCAGTATTTT; CDR3: CSVPLTSTDTQYF
V: TRBV29-1; J: TRBJ1-5; D: .; size: few; DNA: TGCAGCGTTGAAGATCAGGGCCGCGGTCAGCCCCAGCATTTT; CDR3: CSVEDQGRGQPQHF
V: TRBV4-3; J: TRBJ2-1; D: .; size: many; DNA: TGCGCCAGCAGCCAAGATAGTGCCAATGAGCAGTTCTTC; CDR3: CASSQDSANEQFF
V: TRBV7-9; J: TRBJ2-3; D: .; size: .; DNA: TGTGCCAGCAGCGACAGGAAAGATACGCAGTATTTT; CDR3: CASSDRKDTQYF
V: TRBV2; J: TRBJ2-3; D: TRBD2; size: many; DNA: TGTGCCAGCAGTGAATCCCCCAGCGGGGGGGCGTATACGCAGTATTTT; CDR3: CASSESPSGGAYTQYF
V: TRBV4-1; J: TRBJ2-2; D: TRBD1; size: .; DNA: TGCGCCAGCAGCCCACTCGGAGTAGGACAGGGTCACGGGGAGCTGTTTTTT; CDR3: CASSPLGVGQGHGELFF
V: TRBV7-2; J: TRBJ2-7; D: TRBD1; size: many; DNA: TGTGCCCTTGGACAGGGGAACGAGCAGTACTTC; CDR3: CALGQGNEQYF
V: TRBV7-9; J: TRBJ2-3; D: .; size: .; DNA: TGTGCCAGCACCTTGAGGACAATCGAGAGCACAGATACGCAGTATTTT; CDR3: CASTLRTIESTDTQYF
V: TRBV2; J: TRBJ2-4; D: .; size: many; DNA: TGTGCCAGCAACGTCGTTGTGCCCGAAAACATTCAGTACTTC; CDR3: CASNVVVPENIQYF
V: TRBV4-1; J: TRBJ1-5; D: .; size: .; DNA: TGCGCCAGCAGCCAAAACAGGGTCGGCCAGCCCCAGCATTTT; CDR3: CASSQNRVGQPQHF
V: TRBV29-1; J: TRBJ2-1; D: TRBD2; size: many; DNA: TGCAGCGTTGAAGCAACTAGCGGGGGGGCGAATGAGCAGTTCTTC; CDR3: CSVEATSGGANEQFF
V: TRBV29-1; J: TRBJ2-3; D: .; size: .; DNA: TGCAGCGTTGATAACAGGGCTAGCACAGATACGCAGTATTTT; CDR3: CSVDNRASTDTQYF
V: TRBV6-1; J: TRBJ2-1; D: .; size: many; DNA: TGTGCCAGCAGTGAAGTACGGGACAAATTGTGGAATGAGCAGTTCTTC; CDR3: CASSEVRDKLWNEQFF
V: TRBV28; J: TRBJ2-1; D: .; size: .; DNA: TGTGCCAGCAGTTTGGGGCCACAGCGTATGATATATGAGCAGTTCTTC; CDR3: CASSLGPQRMIYEQFF
V: TRBV4-1; J: TRBJ2-5; D: TRBD2; size: many; DNA: TGCGCCAGCAGCCCTGGGGGGCGGGGGGGCTTGGAGACCCAGTACTTC; CDR3: CASSPGGRGGLETQYF
V: TRBV20-1; J: TRBJ1-1; D: .; size: few; DNA: TGCAGTGCTAGGACCCTGACACTTATGAACACTGAAGCTTTCTTT; CDR3: CSARTLTLMNTEAFF
V: TRBV20-1; J: TRBJ2-1; D: TRBD2; size: .; DNA: TGCAGTGCCCTGATAGCGGGCATTATAGTCTATGAGCAGTTCTTC; CDR3: CSALIAGIIVYEQFF
V: TRBV30; J: TRBJ2-2; D: .; size: few; DNA: TGTGCCTGGAGTGTAGAGGGGACCGGGGAGCTGTTTTTT; CDR3: CAWSVEGTGELFF
V: TRBV20-1; J: TRBJ1-5; D: TRBD1; size: few; DNA: TGCAGTGCTACTCCCGCACAGGGGTTAATAGGTCAGCCCCAGCATTTT; CDR3: CSATPAQGLIGQPQHF
V: TRBV6-5; J: TRBJ1-2; D: .; size: few; DNA: TGTGCCAGCAGTTATGGGGGGGGGAGCTATGGCTACACCTTC; CDR3: CASSYGGGSYGYTF
V: TRBV7-9; J: TRBJ2-4; D: .; size: .; DNA: TGTGCCAGCAGCTTAGTAGGGTCCCAAAACATTCAGTACTTC; CDR3: CASSLVGSQNIQYF
V: TRBV7-9; J: TRBJ1-5; D: .; size: .; DNA: TGTGCCAGCAGCTTTAGTGACACCAATCAGCCCCAGCATTTT; CDR3: CASSFSDTNQPQHF
V: TRBV6-2/TRBV6-3; J: TRBJ2-3; D: TRBD1; size: once; DNA: TGTGCCAGCAGTTTGGGACAGGCCACAGATACGCAGTATTTT; CDR3: CASSLGQATDTQYF
V: TRBV4-1; J: TRBJ2-7; D: TRBD1; size: many; DNA: TGCGCCAGCAGCCAAGGGGACCCGGGACAGGGGTCGTGGGAGCAGTACTTC; CDR3: CASSQGDPGQGSWEQYF
V: TRBV12-3/TRBV12-4; J: TRBJ2-3; D: .; size: .; DNA: TGTGCCAGCAGTAAAGATGGAGATACGCAGTATTTT; CDR3: CASSKDGDTQYF
V: TRBV7-2; J: TRBJ1-6; D: TRBD1; size: .; DNA: TGTGCCAGCAGCCACAGGACAGGGCATTCACCCCTCCACTTT; CDR3: CASSHRTGHSPLHF
V: TRBV6-6; J: TRBJ1-1; D: .; size: many; DNA: TGTGCCAGCAGTTACTCTTTTATGAGGACACCGAACACTGAAGCTTTCTTT; CDR3: CASSYSFMRTPNTEAFF
V: TRBV7-2; J: TRBJ1-2; D: TRBD1; size: .; DNA: TGTGCCAGCAGCTCGCAGGAGGGACAGGGGTTTGTTGGCTACACCTTC; CDR3: CASSSQEGQGFVGYTF
V: TRBV7-8; J: TRBJ2-7; D: .; size: many; DNA: TGTGCCAGCAGCTTAGCGATGGCGGGGGCACCCTACGAGCAGTACTTC; CDR3: CASSLAMAGAPYEQYF
V: TRBV10-3; J: TRBJ2-3; D: TRBD1; size: many; DNA: TGTGCCATCAGCGGGACAGGCACAGATACGCAGTATTTT; CDR3: CAISGTGTDTQYF
V: TRBV10-2; J: TRBJ2-1; D: .; size: few; DNA: TGCGCCAGCAGTGAGACGAACCGGGCCAATGAGCAGTTCTTC; CDR3: CASSETNRANEQFF
V: TRBV5-1; J: TRBJ1-2; D: .; size: .; DNA: TGCGCCAGCAGCTTGACTGGGGGCGGTGGCTACACCTTC; CDR3: CASSLTGGGGYTF
V: TRBV4-1; J: TRBJ2-3; D: .; size: .; DNA: TGCGCCAGCAGCCAAGAGGGTAGCGGCTCCTCCCCGTATTTT; CDR3: CASSQEGSGSSPYF
V: TRBV7-3; J: TRBJ2-1; D: TRBD1; size: .; DNA: TGTGCCAGCAGCCTAGGGACAGGGGGCCTTTATGAGCAGTTCTTC; CDR3: CASSLGTGGLYEQFF
V: TRBV7-6; J: TRBJ1-1; D: .; size: few; DNA: TGTGCCAGCAGTACCGGGGTAAACACTGAAGCTTTCTTT; CDR3: CASSTGVNTEAFF
V: TRBV4-1; J: TRBJ2-4; D: TRBD1; size: many; DNA: TGCGCCAGCAGCCAAGAGGACAGGCCAAAAAACATTCAGTACTTC; CDR3: CASSQEDRPKNIQYF
V: TRBV5-1; J: TRBJ1-2; D: TRBD1; size: .; DNA: TGCGCCAGCAGCTTCCGGGACAGGAGCACCTATGGCTACACCTTC; CDR3: CASSFRDRSTYGYTF
V: TRBV7-6; J: TRBJ2-1; D: TRBD2; size: few; DNA: TGTGCCAGCAGACCGGGACTAGGGGTTCATGAGCAGTTCTTC; CDR3: CASRPGLGVHEQFF